These 12 T cell receptor beta chains were all obtained from the same sample, sequenced in a study of cytomegalovirus exposure and HLA in healthy donors. Primers included in the PCR were 60 Vbeta and 13 Jbeta primers. TCRdb's copy holds only in-frame clones and misses some; the assay was immunoSEQ multiplex PCR. The sample shows about 130,000 clones, 70% to 85% of them seen only once. Sequences were obtained from PBMCs. These receptors were obtained from a female donor in good health and CMV-seronegative.

This chain connects TRBV27 to TRBJ2-7; maybe TRBD2 (5 bases). Trimming stripped 5 bases from V and 4 bases from J, with 15 bases between. The CDR3 length is 14 residues. Germline-derived CDR1 and CDR2 are MNHEY and SMNVEV (reference sequence). For the CDR3, the DNA is TGTGCCAGCAGTGCCCGCCGAGGGATATACGAGCAGTACTTC. Translated: CASSARRGIYEQYF.

This chain connects TRBV29-1 to TRBJ2-1, with D perhaps matching TRBD1 (6 bases). This CDR3 contains 15 residues. Germline V CDR1 and CDR2: SQVTM, ANQGSEA. Deletions cut 7 bases from V and 2 bases from J, with 18 bases between. DNA of the CDR3: TGCAGCGGCAGGGGTGGGGTTTGGCCCTACAATGAGCAGTTCTTC. It is translated as CSGRGGVWPYNEQFF.

This clone was counted only a few times. The V and J genes are TRBV19 and TRBJ2-4, with a possible D match to TRBD2 (6 bases). Trimming cost V 5 bases and J 3 bases, with 11 bases left between them. Germline V gene data show CDR1 as LNHDA and CDR2 as SQIVND (reference sequence). The CDR3 covers 14 residues. CDR3 sequence reads: CASSSGDVKNIQYF. The CDR3 DNA reads as TGTGCCAGTAGTTCGGGGGATGTCAAAAACATTCAGTACTTC.

The chain combines TRBV6-5 with TRBJ2-1; TRBD2 is a possible D gene (7 bases). V gave up 6 bases and J gave up 8 bases, with 17 bases separating them. Germline lookup yields CDR1 MNHEY and CDR2 SVGAGI. This CDR3 region has 14 residues. CDR3 nucleotide sequence: TGTGCCAGCAGAAGAGGGGGACTAACGGATGAGCAGTTCTTC. It codes for CASRRGGLTDEQFF.

This clone was recorded only once. J is TRBJ2-5 and V is TRBV5-4; 8 bases match TRBD1. In germline, CDR1 is SGHNT, CDR2 YYREEE (reference sequence). Trimming cost V 6 bases and J 5 bases; bases outside gene matches: 6. The CDR3 has 13 residues. The CDR3 DNA reads as TGTGCCAGCACTGGACAGGGTCTGGAGACCCAGTACTTC. This translates into CASTGQGLETQYF.

The gene calls are TRBV7-2 and TRBJ2-3; 14 bases are a match to TRBD2. The CDR3 covers 17 residues. The germline gives CDR1 SGHTA, CDR2 FQGNSA. The J segment lost 3 bases and the V segment lost 5 bases, leaving 7 bases of the junction unmatched. The CDR3 region has the DNA TGTGCCAGCAGCGCCAGACTAGCGGGAGGGCCGACAGATACGCAGTATTTT. Protein: CASSARLAGGPTDTQYF.

Notes on this clone: The sample holds other DNA sequences that translate to the same CDR3. The genes are TRBV29-1 and TRBJ1-1; D may be TRBD1 (5 bases). Germline CDR1 SQVTM, CDR2 ANQGSEA. Deletions cut 6 bases from V and 1 base from J, with 9 bases between. There are 12 residues in the CDR3. The DNA for the CDR3 is TGCAGCGTGGGGGGTCCGAACACTGAAGCTTTCTTT. It codes for CSVGGPNTEAFF.

V usage is TRBV28 and J usage is TRBJ2-7, with D possibly TRBD2 on 5 matching bases. Germline V lookup: CDR1 MDHEN, CDR2 SYDVKM. With 7 bases removed from V and 4 bases from J, the gap between germline ends came to 14 bases. The CDR3 totals 13 residues. The DNA of the CDR3 is TGTGCCAGCACCACCCGGGGAGTATACGAGCAGTACTTC. Translating it yields CASTTRGVYEQYF.

Notes on this clone: An end of the junction does not agree with germline; a read error may underlie this. The rearrangement links TRBV20-1 to TRBJ2-3; D gene unclear. CDR1 and CDR2 (germline): DFQATT, SNEGSKA (reference sequence). The CDR3 is made up of 11 amino acids. This CDR3 reads CSDRQTDTQYF. CDR3 sequence (DNA): TGCAGTGATAGACAAACAGATACGCAGTATTTT.

The chain links TRBV7-9 to TRBJ2-5, with 8 bases aligning to TRBD2. Trimming at V came to 5 bases and at J to 1 base, leaving 9 bases not matched to a gene. The CDR3 is 16 residues long. The germline gives CDR1 SEHNR, CDR2 FQNEAQ (reference sequence). CDR3 bases: TGTGCCAGCAGCCCGTTCCCCGGGACTAGCCAAGAGACCCAGTACTTC. Translated: CASSPFPGTSQETQYF.

The chain recombines TRBV10-1 with TRBJ2-1; 9 bases agree with TRBD2. J gave up 9 bases and V 0 bases, and 3 bases lay outside the gene matches. Germline values: CDR1 WNHNN, CDR2 SYGVQD (reference sequence). The CDR3 has 14 residues. CDR3 region: CASSESAGGSEQFF. CDR3 DNA sequence: TGCGCCAGCAGTGAGTCGGCGGGAGGGAGTGAGCAGTTCTTC.

The chain is built from TRBV27 and TRBJ1-1; D gene ambiguous. The V end was cut by 2 bases, the J end by 1 base, with 5 bases between. This CDR3 is built from 13 residues. CDR1 is MNHEY and CDR2 is SMNVEV in the germline V gene (reference sequence). For the CDR3, the DNA is TGTGCCAGCAGTTTACTTCGGAACACTGAAGCTTTCTTT. It specifies CASSLLRNTEAFF.